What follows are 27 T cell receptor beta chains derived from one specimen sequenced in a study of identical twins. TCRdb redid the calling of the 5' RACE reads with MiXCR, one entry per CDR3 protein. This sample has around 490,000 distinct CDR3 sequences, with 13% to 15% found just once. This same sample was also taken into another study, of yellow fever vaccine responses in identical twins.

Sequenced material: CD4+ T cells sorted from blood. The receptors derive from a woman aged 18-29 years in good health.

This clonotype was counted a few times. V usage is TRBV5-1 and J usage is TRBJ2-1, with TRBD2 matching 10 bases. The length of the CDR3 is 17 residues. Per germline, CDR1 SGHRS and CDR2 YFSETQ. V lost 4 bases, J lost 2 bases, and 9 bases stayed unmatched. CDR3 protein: CASSPQASGSTYNEQFF. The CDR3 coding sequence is TGCGCCAGCAGCCCTCAGGCTAGCGGGAGTACCTACAATGAGCAGTTCTTC.

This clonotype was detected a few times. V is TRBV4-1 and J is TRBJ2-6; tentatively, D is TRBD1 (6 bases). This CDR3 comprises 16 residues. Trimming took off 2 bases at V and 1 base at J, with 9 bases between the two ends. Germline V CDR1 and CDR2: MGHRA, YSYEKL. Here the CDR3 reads CASSQKGTSGANVLTF. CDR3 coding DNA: TGCGCCAGCAGCCAAAAAGGGACATCTGGGGCCAACGTCCTGACTTTC.

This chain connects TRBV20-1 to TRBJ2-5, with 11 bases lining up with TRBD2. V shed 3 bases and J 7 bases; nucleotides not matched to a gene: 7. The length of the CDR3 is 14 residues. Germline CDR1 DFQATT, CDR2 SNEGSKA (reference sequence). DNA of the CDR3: TGCAGTGCTAGTCCGACTAGCGGGGTTGGGACCCAGTACTTC. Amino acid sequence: CSASPTSGVGTQYF.

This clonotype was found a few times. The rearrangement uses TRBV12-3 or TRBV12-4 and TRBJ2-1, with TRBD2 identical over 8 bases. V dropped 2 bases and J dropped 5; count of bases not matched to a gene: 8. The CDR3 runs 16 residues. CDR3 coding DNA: TGTGCCAGCAGTTTACCGACTAGCGAGTCGAACAATGAGCAGTTCTTC. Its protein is CASSLPTSESNNEQFF.

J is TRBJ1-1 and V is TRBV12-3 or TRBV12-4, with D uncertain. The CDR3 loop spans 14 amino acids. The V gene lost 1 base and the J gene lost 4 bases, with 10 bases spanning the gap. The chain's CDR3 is CASSLGGWVTEAFF. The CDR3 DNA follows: TGTGCCAGCAGTTTAGGGGGTTGGGTCACTGAAGCTTTCTTT.

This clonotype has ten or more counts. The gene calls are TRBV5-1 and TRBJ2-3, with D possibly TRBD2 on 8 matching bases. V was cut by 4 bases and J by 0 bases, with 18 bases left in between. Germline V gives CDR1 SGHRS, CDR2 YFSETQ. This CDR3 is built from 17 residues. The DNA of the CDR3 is TGCGCCAGCAGCCGGGAGGGGGCGTCAACTAGCACAGATACGCAGTATTTT. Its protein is CASSREGASTSTDTQYF.

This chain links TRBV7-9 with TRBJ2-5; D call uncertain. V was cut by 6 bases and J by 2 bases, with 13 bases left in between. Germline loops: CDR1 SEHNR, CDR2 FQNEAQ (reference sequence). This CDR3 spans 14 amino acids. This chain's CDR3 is CASRGRAPQETQYF. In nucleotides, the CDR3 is TGTGCCAGCAGGGGCCGCGCGCCACAAGAGACCCAGTACTTC.

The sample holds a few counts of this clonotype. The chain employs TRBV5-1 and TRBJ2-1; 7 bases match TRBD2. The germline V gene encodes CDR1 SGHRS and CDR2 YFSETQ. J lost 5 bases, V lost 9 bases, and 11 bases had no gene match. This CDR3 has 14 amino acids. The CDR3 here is CATSSREADNEQFF. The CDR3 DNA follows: TGCGCCACCTCAAGTCGGGAGGCGGACAATGAGCAGTTCTTC.

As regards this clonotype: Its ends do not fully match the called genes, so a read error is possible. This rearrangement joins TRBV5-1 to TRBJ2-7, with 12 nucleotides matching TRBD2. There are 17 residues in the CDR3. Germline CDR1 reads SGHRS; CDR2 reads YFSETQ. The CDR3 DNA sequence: TGCGCTAGCAGCTCACAAGGGACTAGCGGGCACTCCTACGAGCAGTACTTC. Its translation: CASSSQGTSGHSYEQYF.

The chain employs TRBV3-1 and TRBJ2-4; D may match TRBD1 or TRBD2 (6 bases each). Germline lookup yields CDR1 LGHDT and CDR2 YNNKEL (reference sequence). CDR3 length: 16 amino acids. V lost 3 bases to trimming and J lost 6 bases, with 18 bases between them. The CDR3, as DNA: TGTGCCAGCAGCCATGACCGGGCCGGAGGGGGAAACATTCAGTACTTC. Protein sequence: CASSHDRAGGGNIQYF. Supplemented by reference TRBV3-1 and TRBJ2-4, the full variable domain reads DTAVSQTPKYLVTQMGNDKSIKCEQNLGHDTMYWYKQDSKKFLKIMFSYNNKELIINETVPNRFSPKSPDKAHLNLHINSLELGDSAVYFCASSHDRAGGGNIQYFGAGTRLSVL.

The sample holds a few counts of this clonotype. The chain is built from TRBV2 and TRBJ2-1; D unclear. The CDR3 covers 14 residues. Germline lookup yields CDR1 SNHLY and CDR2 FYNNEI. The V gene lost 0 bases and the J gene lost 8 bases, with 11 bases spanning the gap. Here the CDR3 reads CASSEAPRIYEQFF. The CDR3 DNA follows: TGTGCCAGCAGTGAAGCGCCTAGAATATATGAGCAGTTCTTC.

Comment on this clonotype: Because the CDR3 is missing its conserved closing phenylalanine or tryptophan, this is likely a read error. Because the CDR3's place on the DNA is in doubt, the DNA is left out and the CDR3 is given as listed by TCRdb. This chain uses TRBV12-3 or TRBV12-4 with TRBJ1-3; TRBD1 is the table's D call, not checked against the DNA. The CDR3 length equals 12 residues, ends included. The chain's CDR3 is CASSTDRGQKTA.

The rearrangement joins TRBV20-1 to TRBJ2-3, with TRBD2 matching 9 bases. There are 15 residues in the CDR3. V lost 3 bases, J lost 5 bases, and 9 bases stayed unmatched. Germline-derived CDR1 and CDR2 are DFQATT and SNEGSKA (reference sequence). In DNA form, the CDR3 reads TGCAGTGCTAGGGATCCTAGCGGGGCTAGAGATACGCAGTATTTT. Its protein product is CSARDPSGARDTQYF.

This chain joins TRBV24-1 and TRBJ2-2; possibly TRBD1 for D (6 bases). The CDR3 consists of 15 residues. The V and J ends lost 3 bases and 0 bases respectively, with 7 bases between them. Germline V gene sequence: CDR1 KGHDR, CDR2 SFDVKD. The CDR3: CATSDGTPNTGELFF. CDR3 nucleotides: TGTGCCACCAGTGATGGGACACCGAACACCGGGGAGCTGTTTTTT.

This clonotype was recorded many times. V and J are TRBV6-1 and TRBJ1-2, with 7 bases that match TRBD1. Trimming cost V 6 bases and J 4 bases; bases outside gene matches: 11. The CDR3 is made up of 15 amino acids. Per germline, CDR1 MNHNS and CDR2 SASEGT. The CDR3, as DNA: TGTGCCAGCAGAAGTGCGGGACAGACGATCTATGGCTACACCTTC. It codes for CASRSAGQTIYGYTF.

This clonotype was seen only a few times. This CDR3 reads CASSNWGGYEQYF. The CDR3 nucleotides are TGTGCCAGCAGTAACTGGGGGGGCTACGAGCAGTACTTC. The V call is TRBV12-3 or TRBV12-4, the J call TRBJ2-7; TRBD2 aligns across 7 bases. After removal of 5 bases from V and 3 bases from J, the junction contained 4 bases not matched to a gene. This CDR3 has 13 residues.

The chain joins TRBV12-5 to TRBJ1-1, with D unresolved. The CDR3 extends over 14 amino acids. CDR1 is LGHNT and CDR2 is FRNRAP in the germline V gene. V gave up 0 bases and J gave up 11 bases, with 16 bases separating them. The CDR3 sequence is CASGLVLGSSSAFF. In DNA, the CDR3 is TGTGCTAGTGGTTTGGTACTGGGGTCGTCCTCGGCTTTCTTT.

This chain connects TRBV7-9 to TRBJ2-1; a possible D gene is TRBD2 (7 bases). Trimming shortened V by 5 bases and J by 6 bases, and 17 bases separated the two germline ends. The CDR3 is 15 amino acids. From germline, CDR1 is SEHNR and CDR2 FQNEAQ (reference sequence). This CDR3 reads CASSKRGDYGNEQFF. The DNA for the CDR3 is TGTGCCAGCAGCAAGAGGGGGGACTACGGCAATGAGCAGTTCTTC.

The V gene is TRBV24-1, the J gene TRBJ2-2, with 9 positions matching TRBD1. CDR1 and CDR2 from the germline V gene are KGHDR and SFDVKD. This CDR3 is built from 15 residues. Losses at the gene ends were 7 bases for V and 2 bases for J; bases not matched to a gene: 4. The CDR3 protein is CATRRTGDNTGELFF. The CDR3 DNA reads TGTGCCACCAGGAGGACAGGGGATAACACCGGGGAGCTGTTTTTT.

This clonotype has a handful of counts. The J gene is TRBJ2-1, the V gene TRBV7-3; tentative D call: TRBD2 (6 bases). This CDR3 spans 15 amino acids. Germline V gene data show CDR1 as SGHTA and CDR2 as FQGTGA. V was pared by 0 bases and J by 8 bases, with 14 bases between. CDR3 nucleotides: TGTGCCAGCAGCTTAACAGGACTACTATCGGATGAGCAGTTCTTC. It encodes CASSLTGLLSDEQFF.

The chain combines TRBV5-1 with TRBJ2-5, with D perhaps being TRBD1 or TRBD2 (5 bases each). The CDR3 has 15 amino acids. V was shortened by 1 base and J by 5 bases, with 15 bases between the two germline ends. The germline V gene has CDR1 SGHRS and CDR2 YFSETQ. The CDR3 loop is CASSLLAGWRETQYF. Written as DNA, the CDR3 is TGCGCCAGCAGCTTGCTGGCAGGGTGGAGGGAGACCCAGTACTTC.

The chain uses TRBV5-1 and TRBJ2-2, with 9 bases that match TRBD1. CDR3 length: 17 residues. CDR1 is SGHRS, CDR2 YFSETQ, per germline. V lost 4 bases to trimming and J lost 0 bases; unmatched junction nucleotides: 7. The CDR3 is CASSNRDRAPNTGELFF. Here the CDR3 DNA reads TGCGCCAGCAGCAACCGGGACAGGGCACCGAACACCGGGGAGCTGTTTTTT.

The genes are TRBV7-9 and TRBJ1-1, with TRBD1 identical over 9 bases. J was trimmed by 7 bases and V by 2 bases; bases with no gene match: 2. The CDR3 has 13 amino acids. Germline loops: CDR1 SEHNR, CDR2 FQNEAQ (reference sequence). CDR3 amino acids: CASSLMTGGEAFF. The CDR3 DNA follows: TGTGCCAGCAGCTTAATGACAGGGGGTGAAGCTTTCTTT.

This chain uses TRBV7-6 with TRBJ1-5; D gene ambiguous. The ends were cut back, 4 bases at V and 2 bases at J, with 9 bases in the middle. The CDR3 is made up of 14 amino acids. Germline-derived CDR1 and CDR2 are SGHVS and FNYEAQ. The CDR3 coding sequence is TGTGCCAGCAGCTCAATCCCAGGCAATCAGCCCCAGCATTTT. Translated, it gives CASSSIPGNQPQHF.

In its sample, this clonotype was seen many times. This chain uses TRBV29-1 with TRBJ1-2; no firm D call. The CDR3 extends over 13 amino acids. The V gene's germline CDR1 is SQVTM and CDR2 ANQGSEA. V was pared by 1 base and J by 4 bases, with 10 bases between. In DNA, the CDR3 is TGCAGCGTTGAAGGGGGAAATTTCTATGGCTACACCTTC. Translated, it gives CSVEGGNFYGYTF.

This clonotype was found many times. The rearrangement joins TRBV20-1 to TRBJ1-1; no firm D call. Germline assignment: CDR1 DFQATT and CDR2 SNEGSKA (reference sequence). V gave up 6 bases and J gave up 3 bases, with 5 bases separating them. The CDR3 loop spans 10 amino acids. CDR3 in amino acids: CSARDTEAFF. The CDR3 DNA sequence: TGCAGTGCAAGGGACACTGAAGCTTTCTTT.

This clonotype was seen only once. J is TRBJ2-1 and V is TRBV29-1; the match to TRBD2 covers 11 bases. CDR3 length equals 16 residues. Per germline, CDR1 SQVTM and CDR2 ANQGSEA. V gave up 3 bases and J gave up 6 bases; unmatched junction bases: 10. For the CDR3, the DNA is TGCAGCGTTGAGTGGGTAGCGGGGGGGAAGACCAATGAGCAGTTCTTC. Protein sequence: CSVEWVAGGKTNEQFF.